This T cell receptor (beta chain) was captured by sequencing in a study of CD8 T cells in Susac syndrome. Random hexamers were used to reverse transcribe about 0.5 to 1 ug of RNA. TCRdb itself ran the immunoSEQ multiplex PCR reads through MiXCR, one entry per CDR3 protein. The data show about 250,000 distinct CDR3 sequences, approximately 92% seen once. Sequencing of TCR beta was performed on blood CD8+ T cells and on blood CD4+ T cells. The CDR3 is made up of 13 amino acids. CDR1 and CDR2 from the germline V gene are DFQATT and SNEGSKA (reference sequence). The source is a human donor with multiple sclerosis. The source material was CD4+ T cells from PBMCs. V is TRBV20-1 and J is TRBJ2-7; TRBD2 matches 10 bases. This CDR3 is CSPGASGSYEQYV. For the CDR3, the DNA is TGCAGCCCAGGGGCTAGCGGGAGTTACGAGCAGTACGTC.